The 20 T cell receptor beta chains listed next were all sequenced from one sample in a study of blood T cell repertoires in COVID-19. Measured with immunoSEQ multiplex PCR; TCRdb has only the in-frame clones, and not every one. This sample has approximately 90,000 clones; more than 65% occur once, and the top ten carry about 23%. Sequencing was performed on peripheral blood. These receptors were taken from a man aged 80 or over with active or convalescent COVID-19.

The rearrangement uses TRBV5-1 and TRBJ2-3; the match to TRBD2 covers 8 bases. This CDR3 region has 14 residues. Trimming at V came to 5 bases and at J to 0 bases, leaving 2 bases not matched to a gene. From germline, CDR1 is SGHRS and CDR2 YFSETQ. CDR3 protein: CASRGLASTDTQYF. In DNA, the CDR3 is TGCGCCAGCAGAGGACTAGCAAGCACAGATACGCAGTATTTT.

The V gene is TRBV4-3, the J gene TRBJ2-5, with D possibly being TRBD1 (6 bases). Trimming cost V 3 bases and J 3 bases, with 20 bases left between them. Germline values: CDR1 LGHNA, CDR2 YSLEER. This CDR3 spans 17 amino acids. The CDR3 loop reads CASSQTPGQSTKETQYF. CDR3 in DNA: TGCGCCAGCAGCCAGACCCCTGGACAGTCGACTAAAGAGACCCAGTACTTC.

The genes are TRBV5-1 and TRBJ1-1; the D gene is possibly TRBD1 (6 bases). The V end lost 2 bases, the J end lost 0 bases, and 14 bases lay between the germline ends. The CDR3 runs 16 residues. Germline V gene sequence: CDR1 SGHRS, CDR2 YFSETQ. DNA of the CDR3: TGCGCCAGCAGCTTCACCGGACAGAAACTGAACACTGAAGCTTTCTTT. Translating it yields CASSFTGQKLNTEAFF.

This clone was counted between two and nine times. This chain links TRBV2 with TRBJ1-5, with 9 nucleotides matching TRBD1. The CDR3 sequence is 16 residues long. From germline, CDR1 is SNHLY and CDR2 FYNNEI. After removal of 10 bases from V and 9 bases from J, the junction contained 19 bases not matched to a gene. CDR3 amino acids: CATSNAGTGRGRPQHF. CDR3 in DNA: TGTGCCACCTCTAACGCCGGGACAGGGAGGGGACGGCCCCAGCATTTT.

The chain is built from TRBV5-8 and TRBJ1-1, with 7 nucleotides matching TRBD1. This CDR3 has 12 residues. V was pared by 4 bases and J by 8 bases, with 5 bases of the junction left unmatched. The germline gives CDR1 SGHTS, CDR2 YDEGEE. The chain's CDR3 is CASSHRGTEAFF. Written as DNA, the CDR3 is TGTGCCAGCAGCCACAGGGGTACCGAAGCTTTCTTT.

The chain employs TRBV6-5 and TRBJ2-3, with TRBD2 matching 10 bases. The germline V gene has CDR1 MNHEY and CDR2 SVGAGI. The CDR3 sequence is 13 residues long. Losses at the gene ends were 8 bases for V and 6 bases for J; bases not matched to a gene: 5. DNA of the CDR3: TGTGCCAGCGGCAGCGGGGGGGATGATACGCAGTATTTT. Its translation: CASGSGGDDTQYF.

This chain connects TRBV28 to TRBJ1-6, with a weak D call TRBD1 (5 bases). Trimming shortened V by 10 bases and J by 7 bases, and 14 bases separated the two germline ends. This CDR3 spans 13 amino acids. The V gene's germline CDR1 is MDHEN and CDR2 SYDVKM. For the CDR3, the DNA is TGTGCCACCCTAGGGGTTCGGAATTCACCCCTCCACTTT. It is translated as CATLGVRNSPLHF.

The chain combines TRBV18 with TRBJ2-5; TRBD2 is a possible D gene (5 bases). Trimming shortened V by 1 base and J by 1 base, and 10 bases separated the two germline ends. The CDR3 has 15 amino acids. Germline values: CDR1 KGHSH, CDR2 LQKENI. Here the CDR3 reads CASSPLEGSQETQYF. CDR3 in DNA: TGTGCCAGCTCACCACTTGAAGGGAGCCAAGAGACCCAGTACTTC.

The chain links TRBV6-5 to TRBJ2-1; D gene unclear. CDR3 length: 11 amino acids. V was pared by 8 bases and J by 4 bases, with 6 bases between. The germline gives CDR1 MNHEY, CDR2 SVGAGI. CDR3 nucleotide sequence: TGTGCCAGCTTTGCGTACAATGAGCAGTTCTTC. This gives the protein CASFAYNEQFF.

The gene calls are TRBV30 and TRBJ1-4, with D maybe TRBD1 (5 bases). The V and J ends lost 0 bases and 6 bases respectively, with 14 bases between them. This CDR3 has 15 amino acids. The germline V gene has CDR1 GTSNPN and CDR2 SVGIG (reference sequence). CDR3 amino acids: CAWSVLEGVYEKLFF. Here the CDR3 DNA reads TGTGCCTGGAGTGTACTGGAAGGGGTTTATGAAAAACTGTTTTTT.

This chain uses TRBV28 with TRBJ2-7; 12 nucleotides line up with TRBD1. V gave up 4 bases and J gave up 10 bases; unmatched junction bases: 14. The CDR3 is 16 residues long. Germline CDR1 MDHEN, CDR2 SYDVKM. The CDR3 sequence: CASSSTGTGGAKSQYF. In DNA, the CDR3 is TGTGCCAGCAGTTCCACCGGGACAGGGGGCGCGAAGTCACAGTACTTC.

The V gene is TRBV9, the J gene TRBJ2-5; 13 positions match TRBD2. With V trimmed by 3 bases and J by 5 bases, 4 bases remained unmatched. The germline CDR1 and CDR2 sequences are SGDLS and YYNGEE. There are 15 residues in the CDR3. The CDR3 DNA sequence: TGTGCCAGCAGCGCGGGACTAGCGGGGTCGGAGACCCAGTACTTC. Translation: CASSAGLAGSETQYF.

The CDR3 DNA reads TGTGCCAGCAGCTTAGCCCTCATCCCGGGACTAGCGGGGGGATCCACCGGGGAGCTGTTTTTT. It encodes CASSLALIPGLAGGSTGELFF. This chain links TRBV7-2 with TRBJ2-2; TRBD2 matches at 15 bases. The CDR3 sequence is 21 residues long. CDR1 is SGHTA, CDR2 FQGNSA, per germline. J was trimmed by 4 bases and V by 0 bases; bases with no gene match: 12.

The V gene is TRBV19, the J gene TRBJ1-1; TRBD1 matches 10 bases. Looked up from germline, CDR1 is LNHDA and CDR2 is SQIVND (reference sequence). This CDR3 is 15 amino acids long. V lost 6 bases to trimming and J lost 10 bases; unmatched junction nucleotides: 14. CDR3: CASSPRTGGPPRAFF. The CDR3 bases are TGTGCCAGTAGCCCCCGGACAGGGGGGCCGCCGAGAGCTTTCTTT.

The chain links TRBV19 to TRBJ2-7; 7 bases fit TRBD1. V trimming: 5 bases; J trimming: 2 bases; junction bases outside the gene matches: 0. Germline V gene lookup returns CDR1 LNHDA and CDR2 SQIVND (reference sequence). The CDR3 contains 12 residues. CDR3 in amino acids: CASSGTAYEQYF. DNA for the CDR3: TGTGCCAGTAGTGGGACAGCCTACGAGCAGTACTTC.

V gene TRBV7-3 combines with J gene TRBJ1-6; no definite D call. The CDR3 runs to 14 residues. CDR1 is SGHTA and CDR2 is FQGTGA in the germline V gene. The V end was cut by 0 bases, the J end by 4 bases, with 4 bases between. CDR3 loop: CASSLTQYNSPLHF. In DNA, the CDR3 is TGTGCCAGCAGCTTAACACAATATAATTCACCCCTCCACTTT.

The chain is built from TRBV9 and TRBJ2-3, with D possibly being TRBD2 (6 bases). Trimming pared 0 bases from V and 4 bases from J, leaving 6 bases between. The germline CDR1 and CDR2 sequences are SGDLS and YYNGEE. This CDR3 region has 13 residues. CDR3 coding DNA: TGTGCCAGCAGCGTAGGGGGGGCAGATACGCAGTATTTT. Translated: CASSVGGADTQYF.

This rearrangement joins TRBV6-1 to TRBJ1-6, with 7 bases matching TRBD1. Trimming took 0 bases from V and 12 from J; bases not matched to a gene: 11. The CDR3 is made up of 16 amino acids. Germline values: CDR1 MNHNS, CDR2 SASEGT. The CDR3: CASSEAVGDRARPLHF. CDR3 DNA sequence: TGTGCCAGCAGTGAAGCTGTGGGAGACAGGGCCCGACCCCTCCACTTT.

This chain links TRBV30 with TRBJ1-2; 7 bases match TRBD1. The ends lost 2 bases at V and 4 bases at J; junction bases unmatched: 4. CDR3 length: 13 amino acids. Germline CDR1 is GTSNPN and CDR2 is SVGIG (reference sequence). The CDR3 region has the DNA TGTGCCTGGAGTAACGACAGGGCCTATGGCTACACCTTC. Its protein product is CAWSNDRAYGYTF.

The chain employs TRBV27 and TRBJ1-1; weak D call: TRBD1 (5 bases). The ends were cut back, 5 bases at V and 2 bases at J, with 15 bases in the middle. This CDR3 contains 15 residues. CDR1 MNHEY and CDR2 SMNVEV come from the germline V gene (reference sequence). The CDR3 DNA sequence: TGTGCCAGCAGTGACCCTCGGACACCCAACACTGAAGCTTTCTTT. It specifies CASSDPRTPNTEAFF.